This T cell receptor beta chain was profiled in a study of CD8+ T cells in alopecia areata. Study background: It was approximately 7-11-week-old female C3H/HeJ mice that received skin from approximately 6-12-month-old C3H/HeJ graft donors with spontaneous alopecia.

The authors extracted RNA and reverse transcribed it into cDNA as the sequencing template. Measured with immunoSEQ multiplex PCR; TCRdb has only the in-frame clones, and not every one. This set yields around 100,000 clones and no singletons; the top ten hold about 19%. Study-level findings and limits: Sequencing of scalp samples also captures resident alphabeta T cells of normal skin. Higher clonality and more expanded CD8+ clones appeared in lesional than normal scalp.

This CDR3 comprises 15 residues. Germline V gene sequence: CDR1 GKSSPN, CDR2 SITVG. V shed 0 bases and J shed 0 bases, with 8 bases lying between them. This clone occurred a few times. Its cognate antigen is unknown. Gene and germline names: mouse. Sequencing ends 4 residues short of the CDR3 end; the germline J gene provides the rest. The chain uses TRBV31 and TRBJ1-4, with D possibly TRBD1 on 5 matching bases. This receptor was obtained from a C3H/HeJ mouse with alopecia areata. For the strain, the MHC haplotype given is H2-k. Specimen: lesional skin. CDR3 bases read: TGTGCCTGGAGTCTAGAGGGGATTTCCAACGAA. Protein sequence: CAWSLEGISNE. The whole CDR3 reads CAWSLEGISNERLFF.